This paragraph covers one T cell receptor (beta chain) sequence. What it binds is not known. The sample originates from a study of T-cell reconstitution after alpha-beta-depleted transplantation in children. Study outcomes and limitations: Surviving recipient T cells and thymic progenitors accounted for the high day-60 TCRbeta diversity observed in some patients.

TCRbeta library construction was performed incorporating unique molecular identifiers. TCRdb reanalysed the PCR reads using MiXCR and keeps one entry per CDR3 protein. Among 900,000 or so distinct CDR3 sequences, 16% were seen once, and the ten largest hold 5%. This CDR3 has 13 residues. The sequencing used PBMCs, mostly from graft donor cells, collected 360 days after TCRalphabeta/CD19-depleted stem cell transplant. This TCR was sampled from a male patient between 10 and 17 years old who had a stem cell transplant for acute lymphoblastic leukemia, so the T cells may come from the graft donor. The V call is TRBV21-1, the J call TRBJ2-1. TRBV21-1 is flagged as a pseudogene. This CDR3 is CASTLKVSDKQFF. The CDR3 DNA is TGTGCCAGCACCCTAAAGGTTTCTGATAAACAGTTCTTC.